What follows is one TCR beta chain and its context. Its antigen is unknown. In the naive CD8 group, cells lacked CD45RO and were positively selected for CCR7, so terminally differentiated effector memory CD45RA+ cells were left out. Donors had no recently reported acute infections or vaccinations and were HIV-negative. V lost 1 base, J lost 7 bases, and 10 bases stayed unmatched. The CDR3 spans 16 residues. The germline gives CDR1 GTSNPN, CDR2 SVGIG (reference sequence). The data originate from a study of shared clonotypes between healthy human individuals. At the level of the study: Those who served as donors were a couple of women and three men between the ages of 18 and 49. Three plates were used per donor for CD4 naive, three for CD4 memory, two for CD8 naive and one for CD8 memory.

Study-wide results and caveats: The donor pool, a small one, limited the genetic and exposure-history diversity represented.

Clones were read by immunoSEQ multiplex PCR, and TCRdb kept only the in-frame ones, dropping some. The repertoire includes some 2 million clones, about 95% of them detected once, and less than 1.5% sits in the top ten. Specimen: naive CD8+ T cells sorted from blood. The receptor's source is a man younger than 35 in good health. This sequence joins TRBV30 and TRBJ2-2; 9 nucleotides agree with TRBD2. The CDR3 here is CAWSEDLAGDNGELFF. The CDR3, as DNA: TGTGCCTGGAGTGAGGACTTAGCGGGAGATAACGGGGAGCTGTTTTTT.